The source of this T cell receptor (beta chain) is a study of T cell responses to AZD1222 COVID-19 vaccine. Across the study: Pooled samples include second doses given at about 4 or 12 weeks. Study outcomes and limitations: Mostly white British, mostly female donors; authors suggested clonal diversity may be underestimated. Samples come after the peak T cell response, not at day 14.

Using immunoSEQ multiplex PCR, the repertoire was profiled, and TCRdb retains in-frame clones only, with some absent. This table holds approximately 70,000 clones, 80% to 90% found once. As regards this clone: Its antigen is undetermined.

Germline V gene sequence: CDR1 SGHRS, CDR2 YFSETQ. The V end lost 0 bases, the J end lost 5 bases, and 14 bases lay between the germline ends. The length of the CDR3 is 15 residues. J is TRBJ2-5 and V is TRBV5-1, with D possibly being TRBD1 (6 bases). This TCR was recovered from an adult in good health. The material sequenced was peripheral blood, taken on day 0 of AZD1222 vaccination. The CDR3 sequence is CASSLASQGSETQYF. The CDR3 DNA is TGCGCCAGCAGCTTGGCGTCACAGGGAAGCGAGACCCAGTACTTC.